A single sample gave rise to the 9 T cell receptor beta chains below, sequenced in a study of T cells in localized non-small cell lung cancer. Measured with immunoSEQ multiplex PCR; TCRdb has only the in-frame clones, and not every one. The profile covers about 76,000 clones, with approximately 84% appearing a single time and 1% to 1.5% taken by the ten largest. This specimen consisted of peripheral blood, obtained before any cancer treatment. The receptors come from a female donor over 55 with stage I lung adenocarcinoma.

A few counts support this clone. The gene calls are TRBV14 and TRBJ2-7; TRBD2 agrees at 8 bases. Germline loops: CDR1 SGHDN, CDR2 FVKESK. The CDR3 is 16 residues long. V lost 0 bases to trimming and J lost 5 bases; unmatched junction nucleotides: 9. CDR3 in DNA: TGTGCCAGCAGCCAAGATCTGGGAGCGGGAGCACACGAGCAGTACTTC. Its translation is CASSQDLGAGAHEQYF.

CDR3 nucleotide sequence: TGTGCCAGCAGAGCGGGGACATCCAACACTGAAGCTTTCTTT. It translates to CASRAGTSNTEAFF. The chain has TRBV6-6 and TRBJ1-1; maybe TRBD1 (6 bases). Germline CDR1 reads MNHNY; CDR2 reads SVGAGI (reference sequence). This CDR3 is 14 amino acids long. The germline V and J ends were trimmed by 6 bases and 2 bases, with 13 bases remaining between them.

Only one count was recorded for this clone. The chain has TRBV28 and TRBJ2-7; 13 bases are shared with TRBD2. Germline trimming cut 6 bases from V and 6 bases from J; bases unmatched to any gene: 5. Germline loops: CDR1 MDHEN, CDR2 SYDVKM. The CDR3 has 14 residues. CDR3 loop: CASRTTSGRAEQYF. CDR3 in DNA: TGTGCCAGCAGGACTACTAGCGGGAGGGCCGAGCAGTACTTC.

The chain is built from TRBV6-6 and TRBJ2-5, with 8 bases aligning to TRBD1. Trimming at V came to 0 bases and at J to 5 bases, leaving 8 bases not matched to a gene. The length of the CDR3 is 16 residues. Germline V gene data show CDR1 as MNHNY and CDR2 as SVGAGI (reference sequence). This CDR3 is CASSYSGAGGRETQYF. The CDR3 nucleotides read TGTGCCAGCAGTTACTCGGGCGCAGGGGGCCGGGAGACCCAGTACTTC.

The V call is TRBV18, the J call TRBJ1-5; 7 positions match TRBD1. The CDR3 is made up of 16 amino acids. Germline trimming cut 0 bases from V and 6 bases from J; bases unmatched to any gene: 8. CDR1 KGHSH and CDR2 LQKENI come from the germline V gene. In DNA form, the CDR3 reads TGTGCCAGCTCACCACCATCAGGGGGGAGCGGTCAGCCCCAGCATTTT. Translating gives CASSPPSGGSGQPQHF.

The genes are TRBV15 and TRBJ1-4; TRBD1 matches at 7 bases. Germline-derived CDR1 and CDR2 are LNHNV and YYDKDF (reference sequence). This CDR3 spans 18 amino acids. J gave up 3 bases and V 5 bases, and 15 bases lay outside the gene matches. The CDR3 DNA follows: TGTGCCACCAGCGGCCGGGGTGGGGGCAGGGGGGCTAATGAAAAACTGTTTTTT. This gives the protein CATSGRGGGRGANEKLFF.

The chain couples TRBV5-4 to TRBJ1-3, with TRBD1 as a possible D gene (5 bases). This CDR3 is 18 amino acids long. From germline, CDR1 is SGHNT and CDR2 YYREEE (reference sequence). Trimming took 3 bases from V and 0 from J, leaving 19 bases between them. This chain's CDR3 is CASSSSNPGPISGNTIYF. The CDR3 DNA reads TGTGCCAGCAGCTCCTCAAACCCGGGACCTATCTCTGGAAACACCATATATTTT.

The chain combines TRBV7-3 with TRBJ1-1; 11 bases are a match to TRBD1. Germline values: CDR1 SGHTA, CDR2 FQGTGA. The CDR3 sequence is 16 residues long. The V and J ends lost 4 bases and 6 bases, in that order; junction bases with no gene match: 10. The CDR3: CASSSHGQGAGAEAFF. CDR3 nucleotides: TGTGCCAGCAGCTCTCACGGACAGGGGGCGGGAGCTGAAGCTTTCTTT.

This clone was detected once. The V and J genes are TRBV7-6 and TRBJ1-5; D gene uncertain. The V end was cut by 4 bases, the J end by 4 bases, with 8 bases between. Germline V CDR1 and CDR2: SGHVS, FNYEAQ. The CDR3 runs to 13 residues. The CDR3 loop reads CASSSQPNQPQHF. In DNA, the CDR3 is TGTGCCAGCAGCTCACAGCCTAATCAGCCCCAGCATTTT.